This record looks at one T cell receptor (beta chain) sequence and its context. The antigen it binds to is not known. Within one base of it there is no much larger clone, and no base qualities were kept. Data came from an Illumina NovaSeq 6000. TCRalpha and TCRbeta cDNA libraries were built by 5'RACE with constant-segment primers, adding sample barcodes and unique molecular identifiers. RNA was extracted from every sample with Trizol reagent. Amplification of the libraries took two PCR steps, and the second step added a second sample barcode plus Illumina TruSeq adapters. The libraries were sequenced on an Illumina NovaSeq using 2 x 150 bp paired-end reads. As for the original processing: With migec v1.2.7, reads were demultiplexed and then collapsed into UMI-guided consensus sequences. Using mixcr v2.1.11, UMI consensuses were aligned to TRA and TRB V and J templates and then assembled into clonotypes. Expanded or contracted clonotypes were those called significant by both edgeR and NoisET, with noise models trained on biological replicates. For edgeR calls, the cutoffs were a false discovery rate-adjusted p below 0.01 and a log2 fold-change threshold of 1. As an exploratory analysis of dynamics, max-normalized trajectories of the 1000 most abundant clonotypes were examined by PCA with hierarchical clustering. Separately sequenced CD4+ and CD8+ repertoires were used to assign the CD4 or CD8 phenotype of responding clones. TCRdb itself trimmed the public reads at Q25 with fastp, ran MiXCR and retained productive beta chains. Records with the same CDR3 protein are collapsed into one entry carrying the most frequent genes and DNA. The V and J calls here are based on TCRdb, not the publication. For this sample the table gives 350,000 to 500,000 distinct CDR3 sequences, of which roughly 18% were detected only once. 20% to 25% of the sample is in the top ten clones.

Ficoll-Paque density gradient centrifugation was the method used to isolate PBMCs. The data originate from a study of T-cell memory formation after mild COVID-19 (dated by TCRdb to the early 2020s). About the study as a whole: Most TCR sequence clusters were specific to one of the two donors. In two donors, T-cell clones that expanded and contracted after mild COVID-19 were followed by sequencing TCRalpha and TCRbeta repertoires longitudinally. Two young, previously healthy adult volunteers made up the cohort, one male and one female.

The CDR3 covers 15 residues, taking in both the cysteine and the phenylalanine. Only the CDR3 DNA stays, 45 bases, in frame from base 1. A distance of 16 bases separates the germline ends of V and J, which lose 4 bases and 3 bases respectively. CDR1 SGHRS and CDR2 YFSETQ are derived from the germline V gene. The investigation overall reported the following: Clones that contracted from day 15 to 85 showed balanced CD4/CD8 phenotypes, whereas a second wave of clones that expanded from day 15 to 37 leaned towards CD4+. Some responding clones were found in pre-infection memory, which suggests that pre-existing cross-reactive memory T cells took part in the SARS-CoV-2 response. Contracting CD4+ clones were found mainly in CM and EM memory subsets, while CD8+ clones were enriched in EMRA. The second-wave clones that peaked on day 37 were not confirmed to be SARS-CoV-2 specific. The study covered only a couple of mild cases, and larger cohorts including severe cases with pre-infection samples were considered necessary.

The rearranged segments are TRBV5-1 and TRBJ2-5; the D call is tentative, TRBD1 or TRBD2, as each matches 5 bases. The sample taken for sequencing was PBMCs or a T cell subset sorted from them (not recorded which). The sequence derives from a man between 18 and 29 years old who had mild COVID-19 (a few samples of this study predate the infection). The sample titles of this study are shuffled in the database, so cell type and time point are left out; the donor was told from shared clones. The DNA reads as follows: TGCGCCAGCAGCGCATCCGGGACCGCCGAAGAGACCCAGTACTTC. Its translation reads: CASSASGTAEETQYF.